One and the same sample provided the 30 T cell receptor beta chains below, sequenced in a study of cytomegalovirus exposure and HLA in healthy donors. With 60 Vbeta and 13 Jbeta primers, the PCR was carried out. Repertoires were generated with immunoSEQ multiplex PCR, while TCRdb's copy carries only in-frame clones and drops some. The sample carries around 180,000 clones, roughly four fifths recorded once. The sample taken for sequencing was PBMCs. These receptors were taken from a man aged 18 to 30 in good health and CMV-seronegative.

CDR3 amino acids: CASSAGTGELFF. DNA of the CDR3: TGTGCCAGCAGTGCCGGCACCGGGGAGCTGTTTTTT. This chain uses TRBV25-1 with TRBJ2-2; D is unclear. The V end was cut by 4 bases, the J end by 4 bases, with 4 bases between. The CDR3 has 12 residues. The germline gives CDR1 MGHDK, CDR2 SYGVNS.

This CDR3 reads CASSEDRLAGVIEQYF. CDR3 in DNA: TGTGCCAGCAGTGAAGACCGACTAGCGGGAGTGATCGAGCAGTACTTC. The gene calls are TRBV6-1 and TRBJ2-7; 12 nucleotides match TRBD2. The CDR3 sequence is 16 residues long. CDR1 and CDR2 from the germline V gene are MNHNS and SASEGT. V dropped 1 base and J dropped 6; count of bases not matched to a gene: 7.

The J gene is TRBJ2-7, the V gene TRBV7-9; D is possibly TRBD1 (6 bases). The CDR3 length is 14 residues. The ends were cut back, 5 bases at V and 1 base at J, with 12 bases in the middle. CDR1 SEHNR and CDR2 FQNEAQ come from the germline V gene (reference sequence). CDR3 region: CASSPGTTSYEQYF. The CDR3 nucleotides read TGTGCCAGCAGCCCCGGGACAACTTCCTACGAGCAGTACTTC.

This chain joins TRBV4-1 and TRBJ1-5, with D possibly TRBD1 on 5 matching bases. The CDR3 spans 14 residues. Germline-derived CDR1 and CDR2 are MGHRA and YSYEKL. V dropped 0 bases and J dropped 5 bases, with 8 bases sitting between them. The CDR3 bases are TGCGCCAGCAGCCAAGACAGGGTGGATCAGCCCCAGCATTTT. Translation: CASSQDRVDQPQHF.

The rearrangement links TRBV11-2 to TRBJ2-7; 7 bases line up with TRBD1. Germline CDR1 is SGHAT and CDR2 is FQNNGV. Trimming took 2 bases from V and 3 from J; bases not matched to a gene: 7. The CDR3 spans 15 residues. The CDR3 sequence: CASSLLGQNLYEQYF. The CDR3 coding sequence is TGTGCCAGCAGCTTATTGGGACAGAATCTCTACGAGCAGTACTTC.

The CDR3 is CASRAGISYEQYF. In DNA form, the CDR3 reads TGTGCCAGTAGGGCAGGGATATCCTACGAGCAGTACTTC. This chain uses TRBV27 with TRBJ2-7; the D gene is possibly TRBD1 (5 bases). Per germline, CDR1 MNHEY and CDR2 SMNVEV (reference sequence). Trimming stripped 9 bases from V and 1 base from J, with 13 bases between. This CDR3 spans 13 amino acids.

A remark on this clone: Its ends do not fully match the called genes, so a read error is possible. This rearrangement joins TRBV5-1 to TRBJ1-1; D uncertain. This CDR3 is 15 amino acids long. CDR1 SGHRS and CDR2 YFSETQ come from the germline V gene. The CDR3 sequence is CAGSLGEIVDTEAFF. DNA of the CDR3: TGCGCCGGCAGCTTGGGAGAGATAGTTGACACTGAAGCTTTCTTT.

The V gene is TRBV5-1, the J gene TRBJ2-1; TRBD1 aligns across 9 bases. The CDR3 runs 15 residues. The J segment lost 5 bases and the V segment lost 9 bases, leaving 12 bases of the junction unmatched. Germline CDR1 SGHRS, CDR2 YFSETQ. CDR3 region: CATGTGQGRHNEQFF. In DNA form, the CDR3 reads TGCGCCACTGGAACAGGACAGGGGAGGCACAATGAGCAGTTCTTC.

This clone turned up a few times. This chain joins TRBV7-2 and TRBJ2-2; D call uncertain. The CDR3 loop spans 13 amino acids. CDR1 SGHTA and CDR2 FQGNSA come from the germline V gene. V was clipped by 1 base and J by 7 bases, with 7 bases between them. CDR3: CASSLDFGGELFF. CDR3 sequence (DNA): TGTGCCAGCAGCTTAGACTTTGGCGGGGAGCTGTTTTTT.

The V call is TRBV2, the J call TRBJ1-1; perhaps TRBD1 as D (5 bases). The CDR3 is 13 amino acids. Germline V lookup: CDR1 SNHLY, CDR2 FYNNEI. V was shortened by 4 bases and J by 7 bases, with 13 bases between the two germline ends. CDR3 loop: CASSARGGNEAFF. The CDR3 DNA is TGTGCCAGCAGTGCCCGTGGGGGGAATGAAGCTTTCTTT. The full variable domain, completed using reference TRBV2 and TRBJ1-1, is EPEVTQTPSHQVTQMGQEVILRCVPISNHLYFYWYRQILGQKVEFLVSFYNNEISEKSEIFDDQFSVERPDGSNFTLKIRSTKLEDSAMYFCASSARGGNEAFFGQGTRLTVV.

V usage is TRBV5-6 and J usage is TRBJ1-4, with a tentative D call TRBD1 (6 bases). The CDR3 consists of 14 residues. V dropped 5 bases and J dropped 6 bases, with 14 bases sitting between them. CDR1 and CDR2 from the germline V gene are SGHDT and YYEEEE. Written as DNA, the CDR3 is TGTGCCAGCAGGGGGGCGGGTTTGGATGAAAAACTGTTTTTT. This translates into CASRGAGLDEKLFF.

The V call is TRBV5-1, the J call TRBJ2-5, with TRBD2 identical over 8 bases. Trimming removed 5 bases from V and 1 base from J; junction bases left unmatched: 4. The CDR3 is made up of 14 amino acids. In germline, CDR1 is SGHRS, CDR2 YFSETQ. This chain's CDR3 is CASRFSGTQETQYF. CDR3 nucleotide sequence: TGCGCCAGCAGGTTTAGCGGGACCCAAGAGACCCAGTACTTC.

V usage is TRBV5-1 and J usage is TRBJ1-3; D unresolved. This CDR3 has 16 residues. Germline loops: CDR1 SGHRS, CDR2 YFSETQ. Trimming took off 1 base at V and 2 bases at J, with 13 bases between the two ends. CDR3 in amino acids: CASSLQSIVAGNTIYF. DNA for the CDR3: TGCGCCAGCAGCTTGCAAAGCATTGTTGCTGGAAACACCATATATTTT.

The rearrangement joins TRBV6-1 to TRBJ2-7; TRBD1 aligns across 7 bases. CDR3 length equals 14 residues. The V and J ends lost 5 bases and 4 bases, in that order; junction bases with no gene match: 8. Germline CDR1 and CDR2: MNHNS and SASEGT. The CDR3, as DNA: TGTGCCAGCAGTATCCGGGACAGCTCTTACGAGCAGTACTTC. Amino acid sequence: CASSIRDSSYEQYF.

The gene calls are TRBV11-2 and TRBJ1-2; D gene uncertain. The germline V gene encodes CDR1 SGHAT and CDR2 FQNNGV. Trimming removed 6 bases at V and 3 bases at J, with 17 bases between. The CDR3 consists of 15 residues. The CDR3 DNA follows: TGTGCCAGCAGTCCCGGGTTGCAGAACTACTATGGCTACACCTTC. Amino acid sequence: CASSPGLQNYYGYTF.

This clone showed up just a few times. V gene TRBV5-6 combines with J gene TRBJ1-3; D is possibly TRBD1 (5 bases). The CDR3 has 14 amino acids. Trimming shortened V by 4 bases and J by 4 bases, and 12 bases separated the two germline ends. The V gene's germline CDR1 is SGHDT and CDR2 YYEEEE. CDR3 DNA: TGTGCCAGCAGCCCAACGGGGGTAGGAAACACCATATATTTT. It translates to CASSPTGVGNTIYF.

V usage is TRBV11-2 and J usage is TRBJ1-5, with a tentative D call TRBD1 (6 bases). Per germline, CDR1 SGHAT and CDR2 FQNNGV. The germline V and J ends were trimmed by 1 base and 6 bases, with 7 bases remaining between them. This CDR3 contains 13 residues. The DNA of the CDR3 is TGTGCCAGCAGCTTAGGAGGGGGTCAGCCCCAGCATTTT. This encodes CASSLGGGQPQHF.

V and J are TRBV11-2 and TRBJ2-7; a weak D match, TRBD2 (5 bases). The CDR3 totals 13 residues. Germline assignment: CDR1 SGHAT and CDR2 FQNNGV. Trimming stripped 5 bases from V and 5 bases from J, with 13 bases between. Here the CDR3 reads CASSPPLEDEQYF. In DNA, the CDR3 is TGTGCCAGCAGCCCACCACTAGAGGACGAGCAGTACTTC.

The chain is built from TRBV6-6 and TRBJ1-2, with 7 bases that match TRBD1. Per germline, CDR1 MNHNY and CDR2 SVGAGI (reference sequence). The junction had 8 bases not matched to a gene; V was cut back by 6 bases and J by 4 bases. This CDR3 region has 14 residues. The chain's CDR3 is CASSSGTAVYGYTF. As DNA, the CDR3 is TGTGCCAGCAGCTCTGGGACAGCCGTCTATGGCTACACCTTC.

This clone was detected only once. The J gene is TRBJ2-1, the V gene TRBV6-1; possible D gene TRBD2, 5 bases. CDR1 is MNHNS, CDR2 SASEGT, per germline. The ends were cut back, 1 base at V and 7 bases at J, with 20 bases in the middle. The CDR3 covers 17 residues. CDR3 coding DNA: TGTGCCAGCAGTGAAGACTCGAGGGCCGGTGGTGGAAATGAGCAGTTCTTC. Translating it yields CASSEDSRAGGGNEQFF.

J is TRBJ2-7 and V is TRBV6-1; no reliable D call. The V end was cut by 6 bases, the J end by 1 base, with 4 bases between. CDR3 size: 11 residues. Germline V gene data show CDR1 as MNHNS and CDR2 as SASEGT. The CDR3 DNA sequence: TGTGCCAGCAGCCATTCCTACGAGCAGTACTTC. This codes for CASSHSYEQYF.

The rearrangement uses TRBV19 and TRBJ1-4; the match to TRBD1 covers 8 bases. Per germline, CDR1 LNHDA and CDR2 SQIVND (reference sequence). J was trimmed by 5 bases and V by 5 bases; bases with no gene match: 4. The CDR3 runs 14 residues. CDR3 in amino acids: CASSGRTGNEKLFF. In DNA form, the CDR3 reads TGTGCCAGTAGTGGACGGACAGGGAATGAAAAACTGTTTTTT.

The V and J genes are TRBV7-6 and TRBJ2-6; tentatively, D is TRBD1 (5 bases). The germline V gene has CDR1 SGHVS and CDR2 FNYEAQ. This CDR3 comprises 15 residues. The V gene lost 5 bases and the J gene lost 0 bases, with 8 bases spanning the gap. The DNA of the CDR3 is TGTGCCAGCAGCCCAGGGTTCTCTGGGGCCAACGTCCTGACTTTC. Amino acids: CASSPGFSGANVLTF. Filled out from reference TRBV7-6 and TRBJ2-6, the complete variable domain reads GAGVSQSPRYKVTKRGQDVALRCDPISGHVSLYWYRQALGQGPEFLTYFNYEAQQDKSGLPNDRFSAERPEGSISTLTIQRTEQRDSAMYRCASSPGFSGANVLTFGAGSRLTVL.

The chain employs TRBV5-1 and TRBJ2-3, with 12 nucleotides matching TRBD2. This CDR3 contains 18 residues. Germline V gene sequence: CDR1 SGHRS, CDR2 YFSETQ. With V trimmed by 4 bases and J by 4 bases, 13 bases remained unmatched. CDR3 sequence: CASSPGLAGYSGADTQYF. CDR3 nucleotides: TGCGCCAGCAGCCCAGGACTAGCGGGATACTCTGGCGCAGATACGCAGTATTTT.

This chain uses TRBV19 with TRBJ2-3; 7 bases are a match to TRBD1. CDR1 and CDR2 (germline): LNHDA, SQIVND (reference sequence). The CDR3 has 13 amino acids. Trimming at V came to 5 bases and at J to 5 bases, leaving 4 bases not matched to a gene. Written as DNA, the CDR3 is TGTGCCAGTAGTCTCGACAGGGAAGATACGCAGTATTTT. Translating it yields CASSLDREDTQYF.

The table lists this clone with a count of one. CDR3 protein: CASSLPGQGYTDTQYF. In nucleotides, the CDR3 is TGTGCCAGCAGCTTACCGGGACAGGGCTACACAGATACGCAGTATTTT. The chain is built from TRBV5-6 and TRBJ2-3; 9 nucleotides agree with TRBD1. CDR3 length equals 16 residues. The junction had 6 bases not matched to a gene; V was cut back by 2 bases and J by 2 bases. From germline, CDR1 is SGHDT and CDR2 YYEEEE.

CDR3 amino acids: CASSHASGRDNEQFF. The CDR3 DNA is TGTGCCAGCAGCCACGCTAGCGGGAGGGACAATGAGCAGTTCTTC. The J gene is TRBJ2-1, the V gene TRBV7-2, with 12 bases fitting TRBD2. V was pared by 5 bases and J by 5 bases, with 4 bases of the junction left unmatched. CDR1 and CDR2 (germline): SGHTA, FQGNSA. The CDR3 is 15 residues long.

This clone was found once. The chain uses TRBV28 and TRBJ2-7, with TRBD2 identical over 7 bases. The length of the CDR3 is 13 residues. Germline V gives CDR1 MDHEN, CDR2 SYDVKM. V dropped 10 bases and J dropped 3; count of bases not matched to a gene: 9. CDR3 region: CATSRENLYEQYF. The CDR3 bases are TGTGCCACCTCGCGGGAGAACCTCTACGAGCAGTACTTC.

CDR3 loop: CASRPGTGRQETQYF. The CDR3 DNA reads as TGTGCCAGCAGGCCCGGGACAGGGCGGCAAGAGACCCAGTACTTC. The chain uses TRBV27 and TRBJ2-5; 9 positions agree with TRBD1. The V segment lost 6 bases and the J segment 2 bases; nucleotides outside the gene matches: 7. The CDR3 spans 15 residues. Looked up from germline, CDR1 is MNHEY and CDR2 is SMNVEV (reference sequence).

This chain connects TRBV7-2 to TRBJ2-3, with TRBD1 matching 11 bases. The CDR3 length is 16 residues. V lost 4 bases, J lost 3 bases, and 6 bases stayed unmatched. Looked up from germline, CDR1 is SGHTA and CDR2 is FQGNSA. CDR3 sequence: CASSSTRDRGTDTQYF. The CDR3 bases are TGTGCCAGCAGCTCCACCCGGGACAGGGGGACAGATACGCAGTATTTT.